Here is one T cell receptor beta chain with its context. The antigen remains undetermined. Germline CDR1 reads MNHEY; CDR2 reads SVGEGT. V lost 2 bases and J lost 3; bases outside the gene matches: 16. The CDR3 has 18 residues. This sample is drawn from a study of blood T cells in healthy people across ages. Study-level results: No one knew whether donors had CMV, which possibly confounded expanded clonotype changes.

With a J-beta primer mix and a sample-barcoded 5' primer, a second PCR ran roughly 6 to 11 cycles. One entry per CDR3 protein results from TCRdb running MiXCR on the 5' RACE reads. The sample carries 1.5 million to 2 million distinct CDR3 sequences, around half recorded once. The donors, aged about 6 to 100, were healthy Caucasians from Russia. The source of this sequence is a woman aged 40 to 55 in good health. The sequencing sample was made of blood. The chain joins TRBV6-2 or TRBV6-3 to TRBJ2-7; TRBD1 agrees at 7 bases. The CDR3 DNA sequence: TGTGCCAGCAGTTACCCCATAGCGACAGGGTATAAGGACTACGAGCAGTACTTC. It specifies CASSYPIATGYKDYEQYF.